These T cell receptor beta chains were read from a single sample in a study of breast tumors, draining lymph nodes, adjacent tissues. TCRdb re-analysed the multiplex PCR reads in MiXCR, keeping a single row per CDR3 protein. The table has approximately 300,000 distinct CDR3 sequences, roughly 31% seen once. Input material: axillary lymph node tissue. Receptors originate from a female donor with breast cancer. Some clones in this sample may be carry-over from other donors' samples. Both conserved end residues are part of each CDR3. The D gene is left open where the match is weak. Rows give clone size only sometimes, using once, few, many, or a class for an expanded clone.

V gene	clone size	D gene	J gene	CDR3 DNA	CDR3 protein
TRBV14	many	.	TRBJ2-5	TGTGCCAGCAGCCAAGCTCTATCTAGTCAAGAGACCCAGTACTTC	CASSQALSSQETQYF
TRBV5-8	few	.	TRBJ2-7	TGTGCCAGCGGAGAGGAGGGGCCAACCTACGAGCAGTACTTC	CASGEEGPTYEQYF
TRBV20-1	many	TRBD1	TRBJ1-4	TGCAGTGCCAGGGACAGGATTGCAACTAATAAAAAACTGTTTTTT	CSARDRIATNKKLFF
TRBV29-1	many	.	TRBJ2-7	TGCAGCGTTACGGCCCGCCGACGGAACTTCTCCCCTAAGTACGAGCAGTACTTC	CSVTARRRNFSPKYEQYF
TRBV4-2	many	TRBD2	TRBJ2-3	TGTGCCAGCAGCCAAGAACTAAGCGGGAGGATTAGGGATACGCAGTATTTT	CASSQELSGRIRDTQYF
TRBV5-1	.	.	TRBJ2-1	TGCGCCAGCAGTGTCGCCCCCGACAATGAGCAGTTCTTC	CASSVAPDNEQFF
TRBV25-1	.	TRBD1	TRBJ1-5	TGTGCCAGCAGTGCTAGAGTCAGGGGGTATCAGCCCCAGCATTTT	CASSARVRGYQPQHF
TRBV18	.	.	TRBJ2-3	TGTGCCAGCTCACCATACCAATCCGGGGTTGATACGCAGTATTTT	CASSPYQSGVDTQYF
TRBV19	.	.	TRBJ1-1	TGTGCCAGTAGTATTAGTCGGTCTATGAACACTGAAGCTTTCTTT	CASSISRSMNTEAFF
TRBV20-1	many	.	TRBJ2-3	TGCAGTGCTAGAACTAGTCCCACAGATACGCAGTATTTT	CSARTSPTDTQYF
TRBV30	many	.	TRBJ1-6	TGTGCCTGGAGTACAGTTAACTATAATTCACCCCTCCACTTT	CAWSTVNYNSPLHF
TRBV2	many	.	TRBJ1-2	TGTGCCAGCAGTGAAGCGCCTCACTTCGTCGGTGGCTACACCTTC	CASSEAPHFVGGYTF
TRBV6-5	many	.	TRBJ1-4	TGTGCCAGCAGTGAAAGGGTTTACGAAAAACTGTTTTTT	CASSERVYEKLFF
TRBV27	few	.	TRBJ2-3	TGTGCCAGCAGTTTATACAGGGACACAGATACGCAGTATTTT	CASSLYRDTDTQYF
TRBV6-5	.	TRBD1	TRBJ1-2	TGTGCCAGCAGTTATGGGACAGGGTTTTTTGGCTACACCTTC	CASSYGTGFFGYTF
TRBV5-1	many	.	TRBJ1-6	TGCGCCAGCAGCAGGACGGAAAGCTCCTATAATTCACCCCTCCACTTT	CASSRTESSYNSPLHF
TRBV20-1	.	.	TRBJ2-2	TGCAGTGCTAGCTACGCCGGGGAGCCGTTTTTT	CSASYAGEPFF
TRBV5-4	.	.	TRBJ2-1	TGTGCCAGCGGGATGAGCTCCTACAATGAGCAGTTCTTC	CASGMSSYNEQFF
TRBV12-3/TRBV12-4	many	.	TRBJ2-6	.	CASSFLAGSGANVLTF
TRBV7-3	many	.	TRBJ2-3	TGTGCCAGCAGCGACGACAGTGCTAGCACAGATACGCAGTATTTT	CASSDDSASTDTQYF
TRBV9	many	.	TRBJ1-6	TGTGCCAGCAGCGAGACAGGCCGCCCTTTAATGGATTCACCCCTCCACTTT	CASSETGRPLMDSPLHF
TRBV7-9	many	TRBD1	TRBJ1-4	TGTGCCAGCACCTCGACAGGGGAGTTTGAAAAACTGTTTTTT	CASTSTGEFEKLFF
TRBV10-3	many	.	TRBJ2-5	TGTGCCATCAGGGGAAATAGGGAAGAGACCCAGTACTTC	CAIRGNREETQYF
TRBV4-3	.	.	TRBJ2-6	TGCGCCAGCAGCCAAATACAGGGAGGTTCTGGGACCAACGTCCTGACTTTC	CASSQIQGGSGTNVLTF
TRBV13	many	TRBD1	TRBJ1-2	TGTGCCAGCAGCCTCAGACAGGGGGCTAACTATGGCTACACCTTC	CASSLRQGANYGYTF
TRBV18	once	TRBD2	TRBJ2-1	TGTGCCAGCTCACCACGTAGCGGGTTCTACAATGAGCAGTTCTTC	CASSPRSGFYNEQFF
TRBV6-5	.	.	TRBJ2-3	TGTGCCAGTCGGGACCCCGGGATAGATACGCAGTATTTT	CASRDPGIDTQYF
TRBV30	many	.	TRBJ1-5	TGTGCCTGGGGTTGGGCGAGACAAAATCAGCCCCAGCATTTT	CAWGWARQNQPQHF
TRBV19	many	.	TRBJ2-5	TGTGCCAGTAGTATAAGACCCGCTAGCGCTCAAGAGATCCAGTACTTC	CASSIRPASAQEIQYF
TRBV11-2	many	.	TRBJ2-3	TGTGCCAGCAGCTCCACTGCAGATACGCAGTATTTT	CASSSTADTQYF
TRBV12-3/TRBV12-4	few	TRBD2	TRBJ2-4	TGTGCCAGCACAAGCGGACTAGCGGGAGGACTAGCCAAAAACATTCAGTACTTC	CASTSGLAGGLAKNIQYF
TRBV10-3	many	.	TRBJ1-2	TGTGCCATCAGTGACCCAGGTACTAACTATGGCTACACCTTC	CAISDPGTNYGYTF
TRBV18	.	.	TRBJ1-6	TGTGCCAGCTCACCACCAGACTATAATTCACCCCTCCACTTT	CASSPPDYNSPLHF
TRBV2	many	TRBD2	TRBJ2-7	TGTGCCAGCAGTGGGGAGCTAGCGGGAGGAATATGGGACGAGCAGTACTTC	CASSGELAGGIWDEQYF
TRBV29-1	.	.	TRBJ1-1	TGCAGCGAAAGCGGGACACTCACTGAAGCTTTCTTT	CSESGTLTEAFF
TRBV14	once	.	TRBJ1-1	TGTGCCAGCAGCACCATGCGCCTGGTGCCGACTGAAGCTTTCTTT	CASSTMRLVPTEAFF
TRBV24-1	.	.	TRBJ1-1	TGTGCCACCAGTGATCCCAGACAGCCCCGAGGAGCTTTCTTT	CATSDPRQPRGAFF
TRBV20-1	few	.	TRBJ2-7	TGCAGTGCTAGCGAGGACAGTGTTTCCTCCGAGCAGTACTTC	CSASEDSVSSEQYF
TRBV11-3	many	.	TRBJ2-1	TGTGCCAGCAGACGACGGACCTCCTACAATGAGCAGTTCTTC	CASRRRTSYNEQFF